Listed here are 11 T cell receptor beta chains from one sample, sequenced in a study of cytomegalovirus exposure and HLA in healthy donors. Generated by immunoSEQ multiplex PCR, the TCRdb table keeps only in-frame clones and is missing some. The data contain more than 60,000 clones, roughly 89% of them seen just once; the ten biggest clones take up around 1.7%. The sequenced material came from PBMCs. Source of these receptors: a woman younger than 30 in good health and CMV-seronegative.

The gene calls are TRBV13 and TRBJ2-2, with 8 bases lining up with TRBD2. The CDR3 spans 16 residues. Germline assignment: CDR1 PRHDT and CDR2 FYEKMQ (reference sequence). J gave up 1 base and V 6 bases, and 7 bases lay outside the gene matches. DNA of the CDR3: TGTGCCAGCAGGGGCCTGACTAGCGAGAACACCGGGGAGCTGTTTTTT. This gives the protein CASRGLTSENTGELFF.

V and J are TRBV19 and TRBJ2-2, with TRBD1 identical over 10 bases. The germline V gene encodes CDR1 LNHDA and CDR2 SQIVND (reference sequence). This CDR3 is 15 amino acids long. With V trimmed by 6 bases and J by 4 bases, 5 bases remained unmatched. CDR3 sequence (DNA): TGTGCCAGTAGGAGGTGGACAGGGGGCACCGGGGAGCTGTTTTTT. Amino acids: CASRRWTGGTGELFF.

This clone is a singleton in its sample. The chain is built from TRBV2 and TRBJ2-3; 8 positions agree with TRBD1. The CDR3 spans 14 residues. CDR1 and CDR2 (germline): SNHLY, FYNNEI. Unmatched junction bases numbered 4, after V lost 5 bases and J lost 3 bases. The CDR3 sequence is CASSYTGGTDTQYF. DNA of the CDR3: TGTGCCAGCAGTTATACAGGGGGGACAGATACGCAGTATTTT.

The V and J genes are TRBV10-1 and TRBJ2-3; 8 bases map to TRBD2. Per germline, CDR1 WNHNN and CDR2 SYGVQD (reference sequence). The V gene end was trimmed by 7 bases and the J gene end by 5 bases; junction bases not matched to a gene: 5. CDR3 length equals 13 residues. As DNA, the CDR3 is TGCGCCAGCACAGCGGGAGTTGGAGATACGCAGTATTTT. Residues: CASTAGVGDTQYF.

V and J are TRBV5-8 and TRBJ2-6; the D gene is possibly TRBD2 (5 bases). Germline CDR1 is SGHTS and CDR2 is YDEGEE. The CDR3 sequence is 16 residues long. Between the trimmed V and J ends, which lost 1 base and 2 bases, there was a span of 10 bases. CDR3 nucleotides: TGTGCCAGCAGCTTGTGGGTCGGGACTGGGGCCAACGTCCTGACTTTC. Translation gives CASSLWVGTGANVLTF.

V and J are TRBV6-6 and TRBJ1-5; 9 nucleotides line up with TRBD1. V was clipped by 9 bases and J by 6 bases; unmatched bases: 6. CDR3 length: 13 amino acids. In germline, CDR1 is MNHNY, CDR2 SVGAGI (reference sequence). CDR3 nucleotide sequence: TGTGCCAGTCAGGGGACAGGGATTCAGCCCCAGCATTTT. It yields the protein CASQGTGIQPQHF.

The chain combines TRBV11-3 with TRBJ2-1, with D perhaps matching TRBD2 (5 bases). This CDR3 is built from 15 residues. The germline CDR1 and CDR2 sequences are SGHNT and YENEEA. V lost 5 bases, J lost 7 bases, and 18 bases lay in between. As DNA, the CDR3 is TGTGCCAGCAGCCCCCGGACCCCAACGGGGAATGAGCAGTTCTTC. It yields the protein CASSPRTPTGNEQFF.

The gene calls are TRBV6-6 and TRBJ2-1, with a tentative D call TRBD2 (6 bases). Trimming removed 2 bases at V and 4 bases at J, with 15 bases between. The CDR3 is made up of 16 amino acids. The germline V gene has CDR1 MNHNY and CDR2 SVGAGI (reference sequence). The CDR3 bases are TGTGCCAGCAGTTACGGAGGGTCCGGCGGGTACAATGAGCAGTTCTTC. Residues: CASSYGGSGGYNEQFF.

The genes are TRBV7-6 and TRBJ2-3; TRBD2 is a possible D gene (6 bases). Trimming shortened V by 1 base and J by 0 bases, and 14 bases separated the two germline ends. Germline CDR1 is SGHVS and CDR2 is FNYEAQ. This CDR3 has 17 residues. This chain's CDR3 is CASSLGWGVLSTDTQYF. CDR3 DNA: TGTGCCAGCAGCTTAGGCTGGGGGGTACTAAGCACAGATACGCAGTATTTT.

The rearrangement links TRBV30 to TRBJ1-5, with TRBD1 identical over 7 bases. V was clipped by 2 bases and J by 7 bases; unmatched bases: 14. CDR1 GTSNPN and CDR2 SVGIG come from the germline V gene (reference sequence). The CDR3 extends over 16 amino acids. CDR3 in amino acids: CAWSHTPTGSGQPQHF. The CDR3 DNA is TGTGCCTGGAGTCATACCCCGACAGGGTCGGGGCAGCCCCAGCATTTT.

The J gene is TRBJ2-1, the V gene TRBV19; no definite D call. The germline gives CDR1 LNHDA, CDR2 SQIVND (reference sequence). The CDR3 covers 13 residues. Trimming took 5 bases from V and 4 from J, leaving 9 bases between them. The CDR3 sequence: CASSSYGYNEQFF. Written as DNA, the CDR3 is TGTGCCAGTAGTTCTTACGGGTACAATGAGCAGTTCTTC.